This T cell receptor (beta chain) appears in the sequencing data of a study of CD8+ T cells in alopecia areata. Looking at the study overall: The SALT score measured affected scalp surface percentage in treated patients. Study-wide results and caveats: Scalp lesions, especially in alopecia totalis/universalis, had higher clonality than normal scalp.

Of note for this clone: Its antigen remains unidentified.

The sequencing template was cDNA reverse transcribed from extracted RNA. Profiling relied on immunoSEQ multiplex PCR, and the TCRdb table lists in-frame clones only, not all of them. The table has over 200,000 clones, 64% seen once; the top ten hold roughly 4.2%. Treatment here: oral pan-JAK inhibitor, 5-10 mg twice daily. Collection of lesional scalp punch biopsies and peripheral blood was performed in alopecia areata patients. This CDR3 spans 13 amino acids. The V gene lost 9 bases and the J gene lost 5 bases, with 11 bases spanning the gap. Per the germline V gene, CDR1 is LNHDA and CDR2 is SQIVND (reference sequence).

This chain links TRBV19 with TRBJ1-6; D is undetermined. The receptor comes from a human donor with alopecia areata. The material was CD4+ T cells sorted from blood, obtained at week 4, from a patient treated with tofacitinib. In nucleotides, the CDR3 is TGTGCCAGCTCAAGGGAGAATAATTCACCCCTCCACTTT. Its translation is CASSRENNSPLHF. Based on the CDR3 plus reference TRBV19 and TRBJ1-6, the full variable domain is DGGITQSPKYLFRKEGQNVTLSCEQNLNHDAMYWYRQDPGQGLRLIYYSQIVNDFQKGDIAEGYSVSREKKESFPLTVTSAQKNPTAFYLCASSRENNSPLHFGNGTRLTVT.